The 15 T cell receptor beta chains reported below all come from one sample, sequenced in a study of shared clonotypes between healthy human individuals (dated by TCRdb to 2018 to 2021). The library relied on the immunoSEQ multiplex PCR assay. TCRdb holds this immuneACCESS table with in-frame rearrangements only. Some clones are missing; in checked studies, unresolved V genes explain under half, and the rest has no known cause. The sample records fewer than 600,000 clones, about four fifths of which are singletons. The ten largest clones take up over 10% of the sample. The specimen was PBMCs. The receptors were gathered from a woman aged 40 to 49 in good health. Some clones in this sample may be carry-over from other donors' samples.

V usage is TRBV19 and J usage is TRBJ1-2; TRBD1 might be the D (5 bases). Between the trimmed V and J ends, which lost 7 bases and 1 base, there was a span of 10 bases. Germline V gives CDR1 LNHDA, CDR2 SQIVND (reference sequence). This CDR3 contains 13 residues. This chain's CDR3 is CASTRQLNYGYTF. In DNA form, the CDR3 reads TGTGCCAGTACCCGACAGCTTAACTATGGCTACACCTTC.

V gene TRBV6-1 combines with J gene TRBJ2-1; D unresolved. Trimming left V 8 bases short and J 9 bases short, with 17 bases between. Per the germline V gene, CDR1 is MNHNS and CDR2 is SASEGT. This CDR3 contains 13 residues. CDR3 loop: CASRLRLGGEQFF. The CDR3 nucleotides read TGTGCCAGCCGCCTACGCTTAGGCGGTGAGCAGTTCTTC.

This chain uses TRBV28 with TRBJ2-5; 9 bases match TRBD1. The CDR3 is made up of 15 amino acids. Per the germline V gene, CDR1 is MDHEN and CDR2 is SYDVKM. After removal of 3 bases from V and 4 bases from J, the junction contained 6 bases not matched to a gene. Here the CDR3 reads CASSLDRGRGETQYF. The CDR3 region has the DNA TGTGCCAGCAGTTTGGACAGGGGAAGAGGAGAGACCCAGTACTTC.

The chain joins TRBV5-1 to TRBJ2-3; 15 bases fit TRBD2. The V and J ends lost 1 base and 6 bases, in that order; junction bases with no gene match: 6. The germline V gene encodes CDR1 SGHRS and CDR2 YFSETQ. This CDR3 has 17 residues. The chain's CDR3 is CASSLNPGTSGRDTQYF. As DNA, the CDR3 is TGCGCCAGCAGCTTGAACCCCGGGACTAGCGGGAGGGATACGCAGTATTTT.

The V call is TRBV6-7, the J call TRBJ2-4; 7 nucleotides match TRBD1. TRBV6-7 is an open reading frame, and its role is uncertain. With 0 bases clipped from V and 0 bases from J, the junction kept 14 bases outside the gene matches. This CDR3 has 20 residues. CDR3 sequence reads: CASSYSDGTVGGLAKNIQYF. As DNA, the CDR3 is TGTGCCAGCAGTTACTCAGACGGGACAGTCGGCGGACTAGCCAAAAACATTCAGTACTTC.

The J gene is TRBJ1-5, the V gene TRBV27, with D perhaps matching TRBD1 (5 bases). This CDR3 has 13 amino acids. The V gene lost 5 bases and the J gene lost 5 bases, with 10 bases spanning the gap. Germline V CDR1 and CDR2: MNHEY, SMNVEV (reference sequence). The CDR3 DNA reads TGTGCCAGCAGTCGGGACCCATATCAGCCCCAGCATTTT. It yields the protein CASSRDPYQPQHF.

The chain combines TRBV7-2 with TRBJ2-7, with a possible D match to TRBD1 (6 bases). Germline CDR1 reads SGHTA; CDR2 reads FQGNSA. The CDR3 has 14 amino acids. V dropped 5 bases and J dropped 3 bases, with 14 bases sitting between them. The CDR3: CASSPGRTVYEQYF. The CDR3 bases are TGTGCCAGCAGCCCGGGACGGACAGTCTACGAGCAGTACTTC.

The gene calls are TRBV11-1 and TRBJ2-3, with 10 bases fitting TRBD2. V lost 5 bases, J lost 3 bases, and 5 bases stayed unmatched. Germline lookup yields CDR1 SGHAT and CDR2 FQDESV (reference sequence). This CDR3 is built from 15 residues. The CDR3, as DNA: TGTGCCAGCAGCCGAATAGCGGGAGGAACAGATACGCAGTATTTT. Protein sequence: CASSRIAGGTDTQYF.

The CDR3 coding sequence is TGTGCCAGCTCACCTAGCGGACAATACAATGAGCAGTTCTTC. Its protein is CASSPSGQYNEQFF. The chain links TRBV18 to TRBJ2-1, with a possible D match to TRBD2 (6 bases). V gave up 3 bases and J gave up 4 bases, with 10 bases separating them. CDR3 length: 14 amino acids. Germline CDR1 KGHSH, CDR2 LQKENI.

The chain combines TRBV7-9 with TRBJ1-3, with TRBD1 matching 9 bases. Per germline, CDR1 SEHNR and CDR2 FQNEAQ (reference sequence). V trimming: 3 bases; J trimming: 2 bases; junction bases outside the gene matches: 2. CDR3 length: 15 residues. This CDR3 reads CASSFGQGTGNTIYF. The DNA of the CDR3 is TGTGCCAGCAGCTTCGGACAGGGGACTGGAAACACCATATATTTT.

V is TRBV18 and J is TRBJ2-7; TRBD1 matches at 9 bases. Germline-derived CDR1 and CDR2 are KGHSH and LQKENI. Trimming at V came to 0 bases and at J to 1 base, leaving 4 bases not matched to a gene. This CDR3 contains 16 residues. In DNA, the CDR3 is TGTGCCAGCTCACCACCATCCGGACAGGGGTCCTACGAGCAGTACTTC. This codes for CASSPPSGQGSYEQYF.

The CDR3 nucleotides are TGTGCCAGCAGTGAAGGGGGACAGGGAACCACAGATACGCAGTATTTT. It is translated as CASSEGGQGTTDTQYF. V gene TRBV2 combines with J gene TRBJ2-3, with 9 nucleotides matching TRBD1. The trim removed 1 base at V and 2 bases at J, leaving 4 bases unmatched. CDR3 length: 16 residues. The germline V gene has CDR1 SNHLY and CDR2 FYNNEI.

The rearrangement joins TRBV2 to TRBJ1-2, with TRBD1 as a possible D gene (6 bases). The germline V and J ends were trimmed by 7 bases and 0 bases, with 18 bases remaining between them. Germline CDR1 reads SNHLY; CDR2 reads FYNNEI. CDR3 length equals 16 residues. The CDR3: CASNGQFWQTNYGYTF. The CDR3 DNA reads as TGTGCCAGCAATGGACAGTTCTGGCAAACTAACTATGGCTACACCTTC. The variable domain in full, with the rest retrieved from reference TRBV2 and TRBJ1-2, is EPEVTQTPSHQVTQMGQEVILRCVPISNHLYFYWYRQILGQKVEFLVSFYNNEISEKSEIFDDQFSVERPDGSNFTLKIRSTKLEDSAMYFCASNGQFWQTNYGYTFGSGTRLTVV.

The chain carries TRBV7-2 and TRBJ2-5, with 12 nucleotides matching TRBD1. The CDR3 consists of 15 residues. J lost 5 bases, V lost 5 bases, and 6 bases had no gene match. Germline V CDR1 and CDR2: SGHTA, FQGNSA. The CDR3 spells CASSDGDRGRETQYF. In DNA form, the CDR3 reads TGTGCCAGCAGCGACGGGGACAGGGGGCGGGAGACCCAGTACTTC.

This clone has ten or more counts. CDR3 sequence reads: CASNAWDGYTF. DNA of the CDR3: TGTGCCAGCAATGCATGGGATGGCTACACCTTC. The chain has TRBV28 and TRBJ1-2; D is unresolved. CDR1 MDHEN and CDR2 SYDVKM come from the germline V gene. Trimming took off 7 bases at V and 6 bases at J, with 9 bases between the two ends. This CDR3 spans 11 amino acids.